This T cell receptor beta chain was profiled in a study of shared clonotypes between healthy human individuals. Produced via immunoSEQ multiplex PCR; TCRdb's table is partial and in-frame only. Among over 2 million clones, 85% to 95% were seen once, and the ten largest hold approximately 0.13%. The CDR3 spans 14 residues. The germline gives CDR1 MDHEN, CDR2 SYDVKM. V was pared by 2 bases and J by 5 bases, with 9 bases between. The sequence derives from a man between 18 and 35 years old in good health. The gene calls are TRBV28 and TRBJ1-4, with D hard to call. Sequenced material: naive CD4+ T cells sorted from blood. The sample's subset: CD45RA+ positively selected. The CDR3: CASSLRQSNEKLFF. CDR3 nucleotide sequence: TGTGCCAGCAGTTTAAGGCAGAGCAATGAAAAACTGTTTTTT. Full variable domain (rest looked up from reference TRBV28 and TRBJ1-4): DVKVTQSSRYLVKRTGEKVFLECVQDMDHENMFWYRQDPGLGLRLIYFSYDVKMKEKGDIPEGYSVSREKKERFSLILESASTNQTSMYLCASSLRQSNEKLFFGSGTQLSVL.